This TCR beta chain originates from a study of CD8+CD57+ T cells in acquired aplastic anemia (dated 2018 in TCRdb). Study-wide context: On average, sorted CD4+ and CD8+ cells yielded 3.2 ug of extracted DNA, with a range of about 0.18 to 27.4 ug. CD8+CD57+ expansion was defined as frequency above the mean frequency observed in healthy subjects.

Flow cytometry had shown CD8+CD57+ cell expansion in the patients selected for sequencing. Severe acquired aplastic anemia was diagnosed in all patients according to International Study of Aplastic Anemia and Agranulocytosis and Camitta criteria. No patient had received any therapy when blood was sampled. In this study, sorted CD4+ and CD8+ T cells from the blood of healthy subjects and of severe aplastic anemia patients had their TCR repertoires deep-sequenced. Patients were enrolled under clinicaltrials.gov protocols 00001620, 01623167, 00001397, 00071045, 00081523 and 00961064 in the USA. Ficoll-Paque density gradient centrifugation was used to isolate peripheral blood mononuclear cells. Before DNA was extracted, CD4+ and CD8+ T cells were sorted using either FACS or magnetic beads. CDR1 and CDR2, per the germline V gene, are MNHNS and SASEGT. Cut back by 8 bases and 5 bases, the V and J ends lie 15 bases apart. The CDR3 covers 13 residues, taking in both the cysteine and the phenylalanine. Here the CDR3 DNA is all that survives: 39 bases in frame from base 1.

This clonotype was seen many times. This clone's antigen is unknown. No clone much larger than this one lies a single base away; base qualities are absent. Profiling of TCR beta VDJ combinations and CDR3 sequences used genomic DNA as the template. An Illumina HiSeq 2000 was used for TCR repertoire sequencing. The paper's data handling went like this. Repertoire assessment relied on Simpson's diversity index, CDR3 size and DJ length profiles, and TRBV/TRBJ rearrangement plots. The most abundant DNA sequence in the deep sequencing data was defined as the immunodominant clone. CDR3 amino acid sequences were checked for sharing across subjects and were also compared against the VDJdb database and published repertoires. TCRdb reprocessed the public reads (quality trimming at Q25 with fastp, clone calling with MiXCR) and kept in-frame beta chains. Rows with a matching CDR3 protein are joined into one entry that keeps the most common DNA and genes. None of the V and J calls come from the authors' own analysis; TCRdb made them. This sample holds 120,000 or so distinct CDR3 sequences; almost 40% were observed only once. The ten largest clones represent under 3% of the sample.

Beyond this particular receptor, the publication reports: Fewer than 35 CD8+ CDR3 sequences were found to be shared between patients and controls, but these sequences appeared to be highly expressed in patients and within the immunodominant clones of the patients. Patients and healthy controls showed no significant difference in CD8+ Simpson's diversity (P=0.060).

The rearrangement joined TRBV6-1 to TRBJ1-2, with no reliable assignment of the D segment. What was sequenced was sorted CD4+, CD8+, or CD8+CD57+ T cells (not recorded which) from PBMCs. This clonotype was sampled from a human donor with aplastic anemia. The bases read TGTGCCAGCCAAGAAGGGAAGGTTTATGGCTACACCTTC. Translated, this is CASQEGKVYGYTF.